Presented here are 18 T cell receptor beta chains from one specimen sequenced in a study of blood T cell repertoires in COVID-19. Assay: immunoSEQ multiplex PCR; the TCRdb copy retains only in-frame clones and omits some. Among hundreds of thousands of clones, roughly 90% were seen once, and the ten largest hold around 9%. Sequencing was done on a sample of PBMCs or T cells enriched from blood (not recorded which). Receptor source: a woman between 18 and 29 years old who had recovered from COVID-19.

V and J are TRBV4-3 and TRBJ2-5; perhaps TRBD1 as D (6 bases). The CDR3 loop spans 17 amino acids. CDR1 and CDR2 from the germline V gene are LGHNA and YSLEER. Trimming shortened V by 0 bases and J by 3 bases, and 17 bases separated the two germline ends. The CDR3 reads CASSQDLGGQGKETQYF. The CDR3 DNA follows: TGCGCCAGCAGCCAAGATCTAGGCGGGCAGGGGAAAGAGACCCAGTACTTC.

The chain carries TRBV15 and TRBJ1-6; 9 bases line up with TRBD1. Losses at the gene ends were 0 bases for V and 8 bases for J; bases not matched to a gene: 8. Germline CDR1 LNHNV, CDR2 YYDKDF (reference sequence). The CDR3 is 17 amino acids. The chain's CDR3 is CATSRDGRTGEDSPLHF. Here the CDR3 DNA reads TGTGCCACCAGCAGAGATGGTAGGACAGGGGAGGATTCACCCCTCCACTTT. The entire variable domain, with the rest obtained from reference TRBV15 and TRBJ1-6, is as follows: DAMVIQNPRYQVTQFGKPVTLSCSQTLNHNVMYWYQQKSSQAPKLLFHYYDKDFNNEADTPDNFQSRRPNTSFCFLDIRSPGLGDTAMYLCATSRDGRTGEDSPLHFGNGTRLTVT.

The chain employs TRBV19 and TRBJ1-5; 10 bases are shared with TRBD1. The length of the CDR3 is 16 residues. The ends lost 3 bases at V and 2 bases at J; junction bases unmatched: 4. Germline values: CDR1 LNHDA, CDR2 SQIVND (reference sequence). The CDR3 bases are TGTGCCAGTAGTATTAGACAGGGGGCCGGCAATCAGCCCCAGCATTTT. Translation gives CASSIRQGAGNQPQHF. Together with reference TRBV19 and TRBJ1-5, the CDR3 gives the full variable domain: DGGITQSPKYLFRKEGQNVTLSCEQNLNHDAMYWYRQDPGQGLRLIYYSQIVNDFQKGDIAEGYSVSREKKESFPLTVTSAQKNPTAFYLCASSIRQGAGNQPQHFGDGTRLSIL.

The rearrangement uses TRBV4-2 and TRBJ1-3; TRBD1 agrees at 7 bases. This CDR3 spans 15 amino acids. CDR1 is LGHNA and CDR2 is YNFKEQ in the germline V gene. The V gene end was trimmed by 3 bases and the J gene end by 4 bases; junction bases not matched to a gene: 6. CDR3 amino acids: CASSHTSGGGNTIYF. The CDR3 nucleotides read TGTGCCAGCAGCCACACGTCAGGGGGAGGAAACACCATATATTTT.

The genes are TRBV7-2 and TRBJ1-1, with a tentative D call TRBD1 (5 bases). Germline CDR1 is SGHTA and CDR2 is FQGNSA. The CDR3 contains 15 residues. Trimming left V 0 bases short and J 1 base short, with 9 bases between. CDR3 coding DNA: TGTGCCAGCAGCTTAGCCGGCAGGGCGAACACTGAAGCTTTCTTT. Protein product: CASSLAGRANTEAFF.

V usage is TRBV7-9 and J usage is TRBJ2-7; maybe TRBD1 (6 bases). Germline-derived CDR1 and CDR2 are SEHNR and FQNEAQ (reference sequence). This CDR3 is 16 amino acids long. Trimming left V 2 bases short and J 0 bases short, with 14 bases between. This chain's CDR3 is CASSLLGDISSYEQYF. In nucleotides, the CDR3 is TGTGCCAGCAGCTTACTGGGGGACATAAGCTCCTACGAGCAGTACTTC. Full variable domain (outside the CDR3, taken from reference TRBV7-9 and TRBJ2-7): DTGVSQNPRHKITKRGQNVTFRCDPISEHNRLYWYRQTLGQGPEFLTYFQNEAQLEKSRLLSDRFSAERPKGSFSTLEIQRTEQGDSAMYLCASSLLGDISSYEQYFGPGTRLTVT.

The chain links TRBV3-1 (or the pseudogene TRBV3-2) to TRBJ1-4, with 9 bases aligning to TRBD1. The J segment lost 8 bases and the V segment lost 3 bases, leaving 10 bases of the junction unmatched. Looked up from germline, CDR1 is LGHDT and CDR2 is YNNKEL (reference sequence). The CDR3 runs to 16 residues. The CDR3 bases are TGTGCCAGCAGCCATGTCACCGGGACAGGGCACGAAAAACTGTTTTTT. It translates to CASSHVTGTGHEKLFF.

The J gene is TRBJ1-5, the V gene TRBV28, with 7 positions matching TRBD1. From germline, CDR1 is MDHEN and CDR2 SYDVKM. The ends lost 6 bases at V and 4 bases at J; junction bases unmatched: 9. The CDR3 runs to 15 residues. As DNA, the CDR3 is TGTGCCAGCAGAGAACAGGGGAAGGGTAATCAGCCCCAGCATTTT. Translation: CASREQGKGNQPQHF.

A single count supports this clone. Here the CDR3 DNA reads TGTGCCAGCAGCCCTCAACTTGACGGGTTCTATGGCTACACCTTC. Its translation is CASSPQLDGFYGYTF. The rearrangement joins TRBV3-1 (or the pseudogene TRBV3-2) to TRBJ1-2; D is unresolved. The V end lost 4 bases, the J end lost 4 bases, and 16 bases lay between the germline ends. CDR1 is LGHDT and CDR2 is YNNKEL in the germline V gene (reference sequence). The CDR3 is 15 residues long.

The chain uses TRBV2 and TRBJ1-1; D ambiguous. This CDR3 has 12 residues. V was pared by 6 bases and J by 1 base, with 6 bases between. Germline CDR1 SNHLY, CDR2 FYNNEI. CDR3 sequence (DNA): TGTGCCAGCAGACATCGGAACACTGAAGCTTTCTTT. It specifies CASRHRNTEAFF.

Regarding this clone: The sample holds other DNA sequences that translate to the same CDR3. The chain employs TRBV7-3 and TRBJ2-1; the D gene is possibly TRBD1 (5 bases). This CDR3 spans 15 amino acids. In germline, CDR1 is SGHTA, CDR2 FQGTGA. V lost 2 bases and J lost 0, with 8 bases in between. CDR3 region: CASSLGQGSYNEQFF. CDR3 DNA: TGTGCCAGCAGCTTAGGGCAGGGCTCCTACAATGAGCAGTTCTTC.

The chain combines TRBV28 with TRBJ1-2; D unclear. The CDR3 sequence is 15 residues long. V gave up 5 bases and J gave up 7 bases, with 20 bases separating them. The V gene's germline CDR1 is MDHEN and CDR2 SYDVKM. CDR3 loop: CASSVEGWSRFGYTF. CDR3 DNA: TGTGCCAGCAGTGTGGAGGGTTGGTCTAGATTTGGCTACACCTTC.

The chain has TRBV4-1 and TRBJ1-2; a possible D gene is TRBD1 (5 bases). Germline assignment: CDR1 MGHRA and CDR2 YSYEKL. V lost 0 bases and J lost 2, with 10 bases in between. The CDR3 has 15 residues. CDR3 sequence: CASSQDGGGNYGYTF. The CDR3 coding sequence is TGCGCCAGCAGCCAAGATGGGGGAGGGAACTATGGCTACACCTTC.

V is TRBV19 and J is TRBJ1-2; D gene unclear. Germline-derived CDR1 and CDR2 are LNHDA and SQIVND (reference sequence). Trimming shortened V by 5 bases and J by 3 bases, and 10 bases separated the two germline ends. This CDR3 is built from 13 residues. The CDR3 DNA sequence: TGTGCCAGTAGTCCAGGAATTTACTATGGCTACACCTTC. Its translation: CASSPGIYYGYTF.

V gene TRBV27 combines with J gene TRBJ2-7; D is uncertain. This CDR3 comprises 14 residues. Germline V gene data show CDR1 as MNHEY and CDR2 as SMNVEV (reference sequence). Trimming pared 1 base from V and 3 bases from J, leaving 10 bases between. CDR3: CASSLLGQDYEQYF. The CDR3 DNA is TGTGCCAGCAGTTTATTGGGCCAGGACTACGAGCAGTACTTC.

There are a few counts of this clone. This sequence joins TRBV2 and TRBJ1-1; no clear D gene. The CDR3 extends over 13 amino acids. Germline V CDR1 and CDR2: SNHLY, FYNNEI. Trimming removed 8 bases at V and 5 bases at J, with 15 bases between. The CDR3 is CASSREGWTEAFF. DNA for the CDR3: TGTGCCAGCTCCCGGGAAGGGTGGACTGAAGCTTTCTTT.

The J gene is TRBJ1-5, the V gene TRBV2; the match to TRBD1 covers 7 bases. With 10 bases clipped from V and 2 bases from J, the junction kept 11 bases outside the gene matches. This CDR3 comprises 15 residues. Germline lookup yields CDR1 SNHLY and CDR2 FYNNEI. The CDR3 bases are TGTGCCACGACAGGGAACGCGAACGGCAATCAGCCCCAGCATTTT. Translated: CATTGNANGNQPQHF.

This chain links TRBV18 with TRBJ2-2; TRBD1 matches at 7 bases. J was trimmed by 1 base and V by 5 bases; bases with no gene match: 4. This CDR3 is built from 15 residues. Per germline, CDR1 KGHSH and CDR2 LQKENI. The CDR3 loop reads CASSRDRQNTGELFF. The CDR3 nucleotides are TGTGCCAGCTCAAGGGACAGACAGAACACCGGGGAGCTGTTTTTT.